A selection of T cell receptor beta chains follows, all from one sample in a study of response to subunit inactivated influenza vaccine. Using its own MiXCR run on the RT-PCR reads, TCRdb lists one record per CDR3 protein. The profile shows about 190,000 distinct CDR3 sequences, approximately 15% of them singletons. Source: CD8+ T cells sorted from PBMCs, taken approximately 5 days after vaccination. The source of these receptors is a man in his fifties who received an inactivated influenza vaccine. Both conserved end residues are part of each CDR3. Clone size is given for some rows only: seen once, a few or many times, or a class if the clone is expanded.

length | size | V | CDR3
10 | . | TRBV6-2/TRBV6-3 | CASGHYEQYF
22 | . | TRBV2 | CASSAYNDWASGGAGNTGELFF
11 | . | TRBV7-9 | CVSIPHNEQFF
11 | . | TRBV6-5 | CASSRTGQAFF
13 | many | TRBV30 | CALEAGGPIEQYF
17 | . | TRBV7-9 | CASSFSRGVIANNEQFF
16 | . | TRBV13 | CASSPSRASNYNEQFF
14 | few | TRBV9 | CASSVDGNSYEQYF
13 | many | TRBV29-1 | CSAGTATYNEQFF
16 | . | TRBV18 | CASSPQGPISFYGYTF
18 | . | TRBV27 | CASSITRLLAGDPDTQYF
14 | . | TRBV14 | CASSQAGTFYGYTF
12 | many | TRBV12-3/TRBV12-4 | CASSYIYSALHF
15 | . | TRBV12-3/TRBV12-4 | CASRGVMYSGNTIYF
13 | many | TRBV11-2 | CASSLGGEYEQYF
14 | few | TRBV7-9 | CASSPTGTIYEQYF
13 | . | TRBV20-1 | CSADTGLNEKLFF
22 | few | TRBV10-2 | CASSQTLTRTLAGPSDYNEQFF
15 | few | TRBV9 | CASSVGSLGATEAFF
14 | few | TRBV29-1 | CSAVDRRSYNEQFF
18 | . | TRBV27 | CASSLFYGLAGAYNEQFF
12 | few | TRBV4-3 | CASSQGSSPLHF
16 | few | TRBV7-2 | CASSSPKGLYYNEQFF
16 | few | TRBV12-3/TRBV12-4 | CASSLVQQGSYNEQFF
14 | few | TRBV12-3/TRBV12-4 | CASSFSGGSQPQHF
18 | . | TRBV20-1 | CSASGWTSGGQTYNEQYF
15 | many | TRBV19 | CASSTDPIGPYEQYF
14 | few | TRBV30 | CAWGPGTENYEQYF
16 | . | TRBV24-1 | CATSDAGQGTGNEQFF
14 | many | TRBV9 | CASSKQGGSYEQYF
14 | . | TRBV25-1 | CASSELTIQETQYF
12 | few | TRBV12-3/TRBV12-4 | CASSHTGTEQYF
16 | . | TRBV10-3 | CAISETGTLLQETQYF
12 | many | TRBV29-1 | CSVGVSLYEQYF
13 | . | TRBV28 | CASPHKSNQPQHF
14 | few | TRBV10-3 | CAIGGTGRIETQYF
17 | . | TRBV19 | CASSTRTSGIPTGELFF
16 | few | TRBV7-9 | CASSLSSGRFYNEQFF
15 | . | TRBV7-2 | CASSMTSGGYNEQFF
12 | few | TRBV12-3/TRBV12-4 | CASSYGSYEQYF
17 | few | TRBV29-1 | CSVRSGPGSSGANVLTF
18 | . | TRBV18 | CASSRSQGAYSGANVLTF
14 | . | TRBV24-1 | CATSDLRSTDTQYF
13 | few | TRBV20-1 | CSAAGDQYNEQFF
16 | . | TRBV10-3 | CAISETYRTGSYEQYF
14 | many | TRBV5-1 | CASSWNYNTGELFF
16 | . | TRBV6-1 | CASSLAGGSGYNEQFF
13 | few | TRBV5-6 | CASSQALSYEQYF
13 | few | TRBV7-9 | CASSAGLSYEQYF
14 | . | TRBV7-9 | CASSSGTGFNEQYF
14 | many | TRBV7-9 | CASSAPTGTYEQYF
13 | many | TRBV12-3/TRBV12-4 | CASSRGQSYEQYF
14 | . | TRBV10-3 | CAISDWDRGPEQYF
15 | few | TRBV28 | CASSEGTGGVFQQYF